This T cell receptor (beta chain) is from a study of T cell repertoires in cytomegalovirus infection. Whole-study context: Researchers turned to recently identified HLA-C-restricted CMV epitopes as well as well-studied HLA-B-restricted ones. The public TCR beta signatures pointed to both CMV infection and matching HLA type.

The germline CDR1 and CDR2 sequences are SEHNR and FQNEAQ (reference sequence). The length of the CDR3 is 14 residues. The V end lost 5 bases, the J end lost 2 bases, and 11 bases lay between the germline ends. In TCRdb, the reads were re-called with MiXCR into one record per CDR3 protein. This table has roughly 920,000 distinct CDR3 sequences, more than 25% appearing once. In its sample, this clonotype was seen a few times. Antigen specificity is unknown. Broader study findings: Public TCR beta family frequency separated CMV-and-HLA carriers, including in an independent cohort. The ex vivo response was dominated by HLA-C-restricted CMV-specific TCR beta clonotypes.

The sample consisted of cultured CD8+ T cells from PBMCs, taken from culture after CMV antigen stimulation. The receptor was isolated from a human donor in good health (CMV status not recorded). Some clones in this sample may be carry-over from other donors' samples. J is TRBJ2-3 and V is TRBV7-9, with a possible D match to TRBD1 (5 bases). CDR3 sequence: CASSLVTVTDTQYF. CDR3 sequence (DNA): TGTGCCAGCAGCCTAGTGACAGTCACAGATACGCAGTATTTT.